Listed below are T cell receptor beta chains from one sample, sequenced in a study of T cell responses to AZD1222 COVID-19 vaccine. Only in-frame clones appear in the TCRdb table, and some are missing; sequencing was by immunoSEQ multiplex PCR. The table shows approximately 150,000 clones, with around 90% occurring only once. This material consisted of peripheral blood, taken 28 days after the second AZD1222 dose. The origin of the receptors is an adult who received the AZD1222 COVID-19 vaccine. CDR3s include the opening cysteine and the closing phenylalanine or tryptophan. A D gene is named only where the DNA matches it firmly. Clone size is given for some rows only: seen once, a few or many times, or a class if the clone is expanded.

length	J	D	V	size	CDR3	DNA
18	TRBJ2-3	-	TRBV7-2	-	CASSLRGVGGTSTDTQYF	TGTGCCAGCAGCTTGAGGGGGGTCGGGGGGACTAGCACAGATACGCAGTATTTT
17	TRBJ1-1	TRBD1	TRBV10-3	-	CAISPQGGGLANTEAFF	TGTGCCATCAGCCCCCAGGGGGGGGGCCTGGCGAACACTGAAGCTTTCTTT
15	TRBJ2-3	-	TRBV6-5	once	CASSYSNGFLDTQYF	TGTGCCAGCAGTTACTCGAACGGGTTCCTAGATACGCAGTATTTT
14	TRBJ2-1	-	TRBV5-5	-	CASSYPGTNNEQFF	TGTGCCAGCAGCTACCCCGGGACAAACAATGAGCAGTTCTTC
13	TRBJ1-2	-	TRBV24-1	-	CATSDGPSDGYTF	TGTGCCACCAGTGATGGCCCCAGCGACGGCTACACCTTC
15	TRBJ2-2	-	TRBV6-1	once	CASSELIWGNGELFF	TGTGCCAGCAGTGAACTTATCTGGGGGAACGGGGAGCTGTTTTTT
14	TRBJ1-2	TRBD1	TRBV19	-	CASSSGQGTVGYTF	TGTGCCAGTAGCTCCGGACAGGGGACCGTAGGCTACACCTTC
13	TRBJ1-4	TRBD1	TRBV19	-	CASSGTDYEKLFF	TGTGCCAGTAGCGGGACAGACTATGAAAAACTGTTTTTT
15	TRBJ1-1	-	TRBV7-2	-	CASSQDGGVYTEAFF	TGTGCCAGCAGCCAAGATGGAGGAGTATATACTGAAGCTTTCTTT
23	TRBJ2-5	-	TRBV28	-	CASSLGQGRWLSGDSENKETQYF	TGTGCCAGCAGCCTTGGACAGGGACGGTGGTTGAGCGGGGACTCCGAGAATAAAGAGACCCAGTACTTC
14	TRBJ1-1	-	TRBV29-1	-	CSVHGGLTLTEAFF	TGCAGCGTCCACGGGGGCCTCACTCTCACTGAAGCTTTCTTT
12	TRBJ1-5	-	TRBV25-1	once	CASSQGNQPQHF	TGTGCCAGCAGTCAAGGTAATCAGCCCCAGCATTTT
14	TRBJ1-6	-	TRBV27	-	CASSSTGGNSPLHF	TGTGCCAGCAGTTCAACAGGAGGGAATTCACCCCTCCACTTT
15	TRBJ1-5	-	TRBV15	-	CATSRDAGSDQPQHF	TGTGCCACCAGCAGAGACGCAGGGAGTGATCAGCCCCAGCATTTT
15	TRBJ2-1	TRBD2	TRBV5-1	-	CASSSSGGAYNEQFF	TGCGCCAGCAGCTCCAGCGGGGGGGCTTACAATGAGCAGTTCTTC
15	TRBJ2-1	TRBD2	TRBV30	-	CAWSSGGHSYNEQFF	TGTGCCTGGAGTAGCGGGGGGCATTCCTACAATGAGCAGTTCTTC
9	TRBJ1-1	-	TRBV4-1	-	CASRPEAFF	TGCGCCAGCAGGCCTGAAGCTTTCTTT
18	TRBJ2-1	TRBD2	TRBV19	-	CASSDRYSGGSSYNEQFF	TGTGCCAGTAGTGACAGATACTCGGGGGGGAGCTCCTACAATGAGCAGTTCTTC
13	TRBJ1-2	-	TRBV19	-	CASSTGNSYGYTF	TGTGCCAGTAGCACAGGGAACAGCTATGGCTACACCTTC
16	TRBJ2-5	-	TRBV5-5	-	CASSLPSLGAQETQYF	TGTGCCAGCAGCTTGCCTTCGCTGGGGGCACAAGAGACCCAGTACTTC
19	TRBJ2-3	TRBD2	TRBV9	-	CASSHHQTSGAGSTDTQYF	TGTGCCAGCAGCCACCACCAGACTAGCGGGGCTGGGAGCACAGATACGCAGTATTTT
16	TRBJ1-6	-	TRBV25-1	-	CASSKVQETYNSPLHF	TGTGCCAGCAGTAAAGTACAGGAAACCTATAATTCACCCCTCCACTTT
15	TRBJ2-4	-	TRBV6-5	-	CASSISGTNKNIQYF	TGTGCCAGCAGCATCAGCGGGACAAACAAAAACATTCAGTACTTC
14	TRBJ1-2	-	TRBV25-1	few	CASSLQFANYGYTF	TGTGCCAGCAGTCTACAGTTTGCTAACTATGGCTACACCTTC
16	TRBJ1-4	-	TRBV7-6	-	CASSPFNFATNEKLFF	TGTGCCAGCAGCCCTTTTAACTTTGCAACTAATGAAAAACTGTTTTTT
12	TRBJ2-1	-	TRBV6-1	-	CASSEMALAQFF	TGTGCCAGCAGTGAAATGGCCCTAGCGCAGTTCTTC
13	TRBJ1-6	TRBD1	TRBV30	-	CAWSGQGNSPLHF	TGTGCCTGGAGTGGACAGGGAAATTCACCCCTCCACTTT
15	TRBJ2-2	-	TRBV9	-	CASSVAGASPGELFF	TGTGCCAGCAGCGTAGCGGGAGCGAGCCCCGGGGAGCTGTTTTTT
15	TRBJ1-1	TRBD1	TRBV5-1	-	CASSGRTGVNTEAFF	TGCGCCAGCAGCGGTCGGACAGGGGTGAACACTGAAGCTTTCTTT
17	TRBJ1-6	-	TRBV19	-	CASTRRAFGGPGSPLHF	TGTGCCAGTACGCGGAGGGCTTTTGGGGGGCCCGGATCACCCCTCCACTTT
13	TRBJ2-7	TRBD1	TRBV15	-	CATSYRGAYEQYF	TGTGCCACCAGCTACAGGGGCGCCTACGAGCAGTACTTC
12	TRBJ2-7	-	TRBV27	many	CASSFTVGEQYF	TGTGCCAGCAGTTTTACAGTGGGCGAGCAGTACTTC
14	TRBJ1-3	-	TRBV5-1	-	CASSLELTGNTIYF	TGCGCCAGCAGCTTGGAACTAACTGGAAACACCATATATTTT
16	TRBJ2-7	TRBD2	TRBV7-2	-	CASSLDPLAGGVEQYF	TGTGCCAGCAGCTTAGACCCCCTTGCGGGAGGCGTCGAGCAGTACTTC
16	TRBJ2-7	TRBD2	TRBV14	-	CASSQGLAGGPYEQYF	TGTGCCAGCAGCCAGGGGTTAGCGGGAGGGCCCTACGAGCAGTACTTC
16	TRBJ2-2	TRBD2	TRBV7-2	-	CASSLIGGRVAGELFF	TGTGCCAGCAGCTTGATTGGCGGGAGGGTTGCCGGGGAGCTGTTTTTT
12	TRBJ2-5	-	TRBV6-2/TRBV6-3	-	CASSYSEETQYF	TGTGCCAGCAGTTACTCCGAGGAGACCCAGTACTTC
15	TRBJ1-6	-	TRBV6-6	-	CASSYEIPYNSPLHF	TGTGCCAGCAGTTACGAGATTCCCTATAATTCACCCCTCCACTTT
15	TRBJ2-1	TRBD2	TRBV7-8	-	CASSTPGLLYNEQFF	TGTGCCAGCAGTACACCGGGACTACTCTACAATGAGCAGTTCTTC
15	TRBJ2-1	TRBD1	TRBV7-9	-	CASSFEGQGYNEQFF	TGTGCCAGCAGCTTTGAAGGACAGGGGTACAATGAGCAGTTCTTC
14	TRBJ2-5	-	TRBV4-1	few	CASSLLAIGETQYF	TGCGCCAGCAGCCTACTGGCCATAGGTGAGACCCAGTACTTC
14	TRBJ2-7	-	TRBV5-8	-	CASSEYRDLGEQYF	TGTGCCAGCAGCGAATACAGGGATTTGGGCGAGCAGTACTTC
19	TRBJ1-1	TRBD1	TRBV27	-	CARPRDGEGATELNTEAFF	TGTGCCCGCCCTAGGGACGGCGAGGGGGCAACCGAATTGAACACTGAAGCTTTCTTT
13	TRBJ1-5	-	TRBV9	-	CASSFGDNQPQHF	TGTGCCAGCAGTTTCGGGGACAATCAGCCCCAGCATTTT
12	TRBJ1-2	-	TRBV29-1	-	CSVDSDYGGYTF	TGCAGCGTTGACTCGGATTATGGTGGCTACACCTTC
14	TRBJ2-5	-	TRBV30	-	CAWSVGQGRETQYF	TGTGCCTGGAGTGTTGGTCAGGGGAGAGAGACCCAGTACTTC
17	TRBJ1-5	TRBD1	TRBV19	-	CASSIDHRDRGNQPQHF	TGTGCCAGTAGTATAGATCATCGGGACAGGGGCAATCAGCCCCAGCATTTT
15	TRBJ2-1	-	TRBV7-2	-	CASSLVGTGNNEQFF	TGTGCCAGCAGCTTAGTCGGTACAGGTAACAATGAGCAGTTCTTC
13	TRBJ1-1	-	TRBV7-2	-	CASSLVRNTEAFF	TGTGCCAGCAGCTTAGTACGGAACACTGAAGCTTTCTTT
15	TRBJ2-5	-	TRBV7-6	-	CASSLPGLSSETQYF	TGTGCCAGCAGCTTACCCGGACTTAGTTCAGAGACCCAGTACTTC
14	TRBJ1-2	-	TRBV6-2/TRBV6-3	-	CASSPGLVDYGYTF	TGTGCCAGCAGCCCTGGGCTTGTGGACTATGGCTACACCTTC